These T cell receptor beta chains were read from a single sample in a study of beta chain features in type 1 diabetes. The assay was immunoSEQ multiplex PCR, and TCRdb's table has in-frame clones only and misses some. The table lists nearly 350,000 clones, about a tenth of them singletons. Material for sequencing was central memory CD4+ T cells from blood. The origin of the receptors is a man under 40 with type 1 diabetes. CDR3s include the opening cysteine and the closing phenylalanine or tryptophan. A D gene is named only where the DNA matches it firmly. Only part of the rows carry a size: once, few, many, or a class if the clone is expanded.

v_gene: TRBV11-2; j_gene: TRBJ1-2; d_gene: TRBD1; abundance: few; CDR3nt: TGTGCCAGCAGCTTAGTATGGGGACAGGGTGCGAATGGCTACACCTTC; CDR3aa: CASSLVWGQGANGYTF
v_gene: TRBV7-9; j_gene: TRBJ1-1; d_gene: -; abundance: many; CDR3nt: TGTGCCAGCAGCGTATGGGGCAGCGGCACTGAAGCTTTCTTT; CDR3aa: CASSVWGSGTEAFF
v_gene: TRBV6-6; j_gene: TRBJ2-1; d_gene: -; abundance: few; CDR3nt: TGTGCCAGCAGTTCCTTAGGGCCTCAGGCCCAGTTCTTC; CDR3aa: CASSSLGPQAQFF
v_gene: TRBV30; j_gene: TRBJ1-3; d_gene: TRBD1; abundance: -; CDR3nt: TGTGCCTGGACAACAGGGGACAGAAACACCATATATTTT; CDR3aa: CAWTTGDRNTIYF
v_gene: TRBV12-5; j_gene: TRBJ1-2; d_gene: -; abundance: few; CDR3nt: TGTGCTAGTGGTTCCCCCGGGACTCCCGGGGGGTATGGCTACACCTTC; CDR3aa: CASGSPGTPGGYGYTF
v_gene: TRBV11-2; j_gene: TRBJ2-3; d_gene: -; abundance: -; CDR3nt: TGTGCCAGCAGCTTAGTATCCGGGGGAGCTAGCACAGATACGCAGTATTTT; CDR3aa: CASSLVSGGASTDTQYF
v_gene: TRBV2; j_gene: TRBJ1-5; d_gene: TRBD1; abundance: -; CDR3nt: TGTGCCAGCAGTGGGACAGGGGCACCGAATCAGCCCCAGCATTTT; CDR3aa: CASSGTGAPNQPQHF
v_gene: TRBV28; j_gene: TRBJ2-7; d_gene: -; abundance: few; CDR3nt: TGTGCCAGCACCCTGGCAGGGGACGAGCAGTACTTC; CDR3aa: CASTLAGDEQYF
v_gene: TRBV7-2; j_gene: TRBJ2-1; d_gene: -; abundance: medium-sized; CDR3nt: TGTGCCAGCAGCTTAGGGGAGCGCGGGATGGAGTTCTTC; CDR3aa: CASSLGERGMEFF
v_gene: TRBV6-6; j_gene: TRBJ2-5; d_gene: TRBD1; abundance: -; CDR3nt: TGTGCCAGCAGCTACGGACAGGGGACCCAGTACTTC; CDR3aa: CASSYGQGTQYF
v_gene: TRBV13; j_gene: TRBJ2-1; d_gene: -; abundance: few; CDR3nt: TGTGCCAGCAGCTTAGAGGTCCAGGGAAGACCGTTCTTC; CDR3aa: CASSLEVQGRPFF
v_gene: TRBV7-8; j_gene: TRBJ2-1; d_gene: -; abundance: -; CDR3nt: TGTGCCAGCAGCTTAGTGAAAGCTTTCGCTATCGGTGAGCAGTTCTTC; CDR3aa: CASSLVKAFAIGEQFF
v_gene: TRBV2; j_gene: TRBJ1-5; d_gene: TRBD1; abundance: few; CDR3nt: TGTGCCAGCAGTGCACAGGGGGCTTATCAGCCCCAGCATTTT; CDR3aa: CASSAQGAYQPQHF
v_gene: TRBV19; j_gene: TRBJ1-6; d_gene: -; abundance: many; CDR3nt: TGTGCCAGTAGCGATCTTGGACAGTGGACATCGCCCCTCCACTTT; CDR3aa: CASSDLGQWTSPLHF
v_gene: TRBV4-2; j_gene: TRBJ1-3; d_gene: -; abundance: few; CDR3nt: TGTGCCAGCAGCCATACCCCCAGCTCTGGAAACACCATATATTTT; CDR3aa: CASSHTPSSGNTIYF
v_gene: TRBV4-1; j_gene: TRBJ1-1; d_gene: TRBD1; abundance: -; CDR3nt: TGCGCCAGCAGCCAAGGACTTAGGGGGCTACTGAAAGCGCGGGACACTGAAGCTTTCTTT; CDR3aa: CASSQGLRGLLKARDTEAFF
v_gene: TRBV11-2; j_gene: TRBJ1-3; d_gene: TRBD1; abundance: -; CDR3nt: TGTGCCAGCAGCCTTAATACGGGACAGCTACACTCTGGAAACACCATATATTTT; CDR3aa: CASSLNTGQLHSGNTIYF
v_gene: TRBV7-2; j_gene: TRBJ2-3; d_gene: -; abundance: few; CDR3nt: TGTGCCAGCAGCTTAGATCGTAGCACAGATACGCAGTATTTT; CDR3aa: CASSLDRSTDTQYF
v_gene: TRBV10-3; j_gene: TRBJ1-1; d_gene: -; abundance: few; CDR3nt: TGTGCCATCAGGGGGACGGGGGATCCAACTGAAGCTTTCTTT; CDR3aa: CAIRGTGDPTEAFF
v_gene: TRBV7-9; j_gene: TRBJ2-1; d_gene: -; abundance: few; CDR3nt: TGTGCCAGCAGCTTACGGGCCACAGGGTACCGTGGTGGAAATGAGCAGTTCTTC; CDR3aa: CASSLRATGYRGGNEQFF
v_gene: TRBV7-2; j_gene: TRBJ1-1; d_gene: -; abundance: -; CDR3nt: TGTGCCAGCAGGGTTTCCGTGAACACTGAAGCTTTCTTT; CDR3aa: CASRVSVNTEAFF
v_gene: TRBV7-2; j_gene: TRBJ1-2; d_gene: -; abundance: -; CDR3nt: TGTGCCAGCAGGGAAGCAGGGGTAGGAGGCTACACCTTC; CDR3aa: CASREAGVGGYTF
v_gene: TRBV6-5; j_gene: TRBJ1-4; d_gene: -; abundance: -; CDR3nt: TGTGCCAGCAGGGAACAGGGAGAAAAACTGTTTTTT; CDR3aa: CASREQGEKLFF
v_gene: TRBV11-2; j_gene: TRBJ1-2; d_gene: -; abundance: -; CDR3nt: TGTGCCAGCAGCTCCCCGGACAAGAGTTCCTATGGCTACACCTTC; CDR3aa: CASSSPDKSSYGYTF
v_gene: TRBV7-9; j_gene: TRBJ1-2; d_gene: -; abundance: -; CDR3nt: TGTGCCAGCAGCTTAGACAATTACTCCAACTATGGCTACACCTTC; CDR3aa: CASSLDNYSNYGYTF
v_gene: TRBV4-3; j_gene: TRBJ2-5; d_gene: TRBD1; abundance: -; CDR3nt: TGCGCCAGCAGCCAAGATTTGGGACAGGCGAAGACCCAGTACTTC; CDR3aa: CASSQDLGQAKTQYF
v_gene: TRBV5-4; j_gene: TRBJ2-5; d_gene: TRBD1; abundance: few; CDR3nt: TGTGCCAGCAGCTCGGACAGGCGGGAGACCCAGTACTTC; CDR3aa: CASSSDRRETQYF
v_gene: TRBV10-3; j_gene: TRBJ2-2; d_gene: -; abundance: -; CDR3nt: TGTGCGGGAGCTAGCTCATATTCCGGGGAGCTGTTTTTT; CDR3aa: CAGASSYSGELFF
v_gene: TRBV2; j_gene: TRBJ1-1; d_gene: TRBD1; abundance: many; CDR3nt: TGTGCCAGCAGTGGGGGGACAGGGAATACTGAAGCTTTCTTT; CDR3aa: CASSGGTGNTEAFF
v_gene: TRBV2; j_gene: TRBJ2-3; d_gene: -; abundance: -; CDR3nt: TGTGCCAGCAGCGAACTAGGGACAGATACGCAGTATTTT; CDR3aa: CASSELGTDTQYF
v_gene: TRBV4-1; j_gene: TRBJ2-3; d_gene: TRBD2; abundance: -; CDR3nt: TGCGCCAGCAGCCCCCTCGGACTAGCGGGGGACCAAACAGATACGCAGTATTTT; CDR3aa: CASSPLGLAGDQTDTQYF
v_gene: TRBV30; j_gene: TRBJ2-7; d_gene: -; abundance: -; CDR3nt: TGTGCCTGGAGTGCCGCCACTTACGAGCAGTACTTC; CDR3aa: CAWSAATYEQYF
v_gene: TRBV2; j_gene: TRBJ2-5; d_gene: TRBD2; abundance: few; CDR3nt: TGTGCCAGCGGAAGACTAGCCCGGGAGACCCAGTACTTC; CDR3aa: CASGRLARETQYF
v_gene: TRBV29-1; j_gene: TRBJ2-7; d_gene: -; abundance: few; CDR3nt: TGCAGCGTAGGACACCTCTCCTACGAGCAGTACTTC; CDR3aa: CSVGHLSYEQYF
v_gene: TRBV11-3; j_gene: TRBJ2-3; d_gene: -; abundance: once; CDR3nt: TGTGCCAGCAGTTCTGCAGATACGCAGTATTTT; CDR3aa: CASSSADTQYF
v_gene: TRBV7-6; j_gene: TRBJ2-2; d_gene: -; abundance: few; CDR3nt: TGTGCCAGCAGCTTAGCGAACAGGGACAACACCGGGGAGCTGTTTTTT; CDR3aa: CASSLANRDNTGELFF
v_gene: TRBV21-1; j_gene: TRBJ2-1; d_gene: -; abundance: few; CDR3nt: TGTGCCAGCAGCAAAGAGGTGACTAGTTCCCCACAGTCCGTCTACAATGAGCAGTTCTTC; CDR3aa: CASSKEVTSSPQSVYNEQFF
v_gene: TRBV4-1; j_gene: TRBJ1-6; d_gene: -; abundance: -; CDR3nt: TGCGCCAGCAGCCAAGATGTTTACCTAAGGGATTCACCCCTCCACTTT; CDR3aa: CASSQDVYLRDSPLHF
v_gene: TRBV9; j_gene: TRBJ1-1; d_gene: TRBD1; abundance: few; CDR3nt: TGTGCCAGCAGCACCTCGGACAGGGAGGCTGAAGCTTTCTTT; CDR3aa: CASSTSDREAEAFF
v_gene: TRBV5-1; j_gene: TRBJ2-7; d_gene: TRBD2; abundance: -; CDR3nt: TGCGCCAGCAGCAGAAAGACTAGCGGGGGGGCCGGAGAGCAGTACTTC; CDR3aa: CASSRKTSGGAGEQYF
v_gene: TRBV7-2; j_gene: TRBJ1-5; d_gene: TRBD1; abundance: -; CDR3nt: TGTGCCAGCAGCTCCGGGACAGGGAGAAGCAATCAGCCCCAGCATTTT; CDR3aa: CASSSGTGRSNQPQHF
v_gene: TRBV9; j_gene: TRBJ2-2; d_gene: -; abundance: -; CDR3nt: TGTGCCAGCAGCCCCCAGGGTGGGGGGTTTGCCGGGGAGCTGTTTTTT; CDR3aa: CASSPQGGGFAGELFF
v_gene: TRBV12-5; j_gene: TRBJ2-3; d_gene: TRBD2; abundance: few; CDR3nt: TGTGCTAGTGGTCCCCACGGGCGGGGGGGGACAGATACGCAGTATTTT; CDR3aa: CASGPHGRGGTDTQYF
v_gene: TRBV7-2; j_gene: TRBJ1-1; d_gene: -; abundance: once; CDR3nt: TGTGCCAGCAGTTCCCACATGGGGACTGAAGCTTTCTTT; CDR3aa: CASSSHMGTEAFF
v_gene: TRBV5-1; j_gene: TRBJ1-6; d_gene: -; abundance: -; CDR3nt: TGCGCCAGCAGCTTGGCAGACTATAATTCACCCCTCCACTTT; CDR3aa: CASSLADYNSPLHF
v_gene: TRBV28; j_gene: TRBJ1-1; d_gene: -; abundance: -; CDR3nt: TGTGCCAGCACGCGACAGTTGAACACTGAAGCTTTCTTT; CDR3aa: CASTRQLNTEAFF
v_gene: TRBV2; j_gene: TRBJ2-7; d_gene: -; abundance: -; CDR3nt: TGTGCCAGCATACCCGCGGCCGGGGACCAGCAGTACTTC; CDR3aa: CASIPAAGDQQYF
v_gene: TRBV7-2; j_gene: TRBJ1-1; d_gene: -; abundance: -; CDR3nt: TGTGCCAGCAGCACGCAGGGAGGGGACACTGAAGCTTTCTTT; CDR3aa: CASSTQGGDTEAFF
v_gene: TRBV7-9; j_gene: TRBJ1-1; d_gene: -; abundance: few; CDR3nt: TGTGCCAGCAGCTTCTCCGCGTCCAGGACACGTATGAACACTGAAGCTTTCTTT; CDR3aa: CASSFSASRTRMNTEAFF
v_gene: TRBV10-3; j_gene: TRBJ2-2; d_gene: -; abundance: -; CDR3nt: TGTGCCATCAGTGGTAGACAGGTGAACACCGGGGAGCTGTTTTTT; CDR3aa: CAISGRQVNTGELFF
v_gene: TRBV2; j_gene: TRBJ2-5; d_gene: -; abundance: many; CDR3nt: TGTGCCAGCAGTGTCCGAGGGGGTGAGACCCAGTACTTC; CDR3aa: CASSVRGGETQYF
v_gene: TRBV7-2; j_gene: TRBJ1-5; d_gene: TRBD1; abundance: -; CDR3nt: TGTGCCAGCAGCTTAGCGGGACAGGTCAATCAGCCCCAGCATTTT; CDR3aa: CASSLAGQVNQPQHF
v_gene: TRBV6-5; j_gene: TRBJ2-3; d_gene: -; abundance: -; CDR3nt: TGTGCCAGCAGCCCATCTCAGGAGCCAGATACGCAGTATTTT; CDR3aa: CASSPSQEPDTQYF
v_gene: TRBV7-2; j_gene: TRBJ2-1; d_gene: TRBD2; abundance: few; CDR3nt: TGTGCCAGCAGCCGGGGCTTCTCGCGGGAGAATGAGCAGTTCTTC; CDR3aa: CASSRGFSRENEQFF
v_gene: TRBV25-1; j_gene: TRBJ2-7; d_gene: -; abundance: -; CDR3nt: TGTGCCAGCAGTGTCGCGGGGATGTTGTCCTACGAGCAGTACTTC; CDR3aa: CASSVAGMLSYEQYF
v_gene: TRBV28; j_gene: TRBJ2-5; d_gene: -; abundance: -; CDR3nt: TGTGCCAGCAGCCCTGGGGCGGCACTTGGGGAAGAGACCCAGTACTTC; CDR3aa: CASSPGAALGEETQYF
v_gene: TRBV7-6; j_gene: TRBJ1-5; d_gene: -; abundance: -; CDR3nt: TGTGCCAGCAGCTTAGTGGAGGGCAATCAGCCCCAGCATTTT; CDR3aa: CASSLVEGNQPQHF